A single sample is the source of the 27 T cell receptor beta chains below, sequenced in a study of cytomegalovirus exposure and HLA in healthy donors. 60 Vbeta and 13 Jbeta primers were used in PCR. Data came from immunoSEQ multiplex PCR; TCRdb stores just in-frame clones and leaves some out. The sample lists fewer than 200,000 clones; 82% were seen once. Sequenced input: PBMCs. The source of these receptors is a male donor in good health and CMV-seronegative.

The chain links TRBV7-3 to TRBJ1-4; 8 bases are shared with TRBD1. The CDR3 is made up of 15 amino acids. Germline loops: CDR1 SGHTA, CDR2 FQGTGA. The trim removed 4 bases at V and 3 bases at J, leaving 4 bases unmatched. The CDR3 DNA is TGTGCCAGCAGCTCAGGACAGGGCCCTAATGAAAAACTGTTTTTT. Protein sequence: CASSSGQGPNEKLFF.

The CDR3 DNA reads TGTGCCAGCAGCTCCGTGACAGGGCCGACCTACGAGCAGTACTTC. Its translation is CASSSVTGPTYEQYF. The V call is TRBV5-6, the J call TRBJ2-7; 7 nucleotides line up with TRBD1. The V segment lost 3 bases and the J segment 2 bases; nucleotides outside the gene matches: 8. The CDR3 loop spans 15 amino acids. Germline CDR1 is SGHDT and CDR2 is YYEEEE.

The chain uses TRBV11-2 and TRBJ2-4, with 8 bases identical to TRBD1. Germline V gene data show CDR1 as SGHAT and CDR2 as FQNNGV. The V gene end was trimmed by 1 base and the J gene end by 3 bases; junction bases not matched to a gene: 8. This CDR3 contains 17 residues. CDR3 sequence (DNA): TGTGCCAGCAGCTTAGCCGGACAGGGTTATGGCAAAAACATTCAGTACTTC. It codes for CASSLAGQGYGKNIQYF. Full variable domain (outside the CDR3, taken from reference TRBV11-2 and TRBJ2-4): EAGVAQSPRYKIIEKRQSVAFWCNPISGHATLYWYQQILGQGPKLLIQFQNNGVVDDSQLPKDRFSAERLKGVDSTLKIQPAKLEDSAVYLCASSLAGQGYGKNIQYFGAGTRLSVL.

CDR3 residues: CASSLLDTYNEQFF. Written as DNA, the CDR3 is TGTGCCAGCAGCTTACTCGACACCTACAATGAGCAGTTCTTC. The chain carries TRBV11-3 and TRBJ2-1; D gene unclear. Trimming took 2 bases from V and 2 from J, leaving 7 bases between them. Germline CDR1 is SGHNT and CDR2 is YENEEA. CDR3 length: 14 residues. The whole variable domain, remainder taken from reference TRBV11-3 and TRBJ2-1, is EAGVVQSPRYKIIEKKQPVAFWCNPISGHNTLYWYLQNLGQGPELLIRYENEEAVDDSQLPKDRFSAERLKGVDSTLKIQPAELGDSAVYLCASSLLDTYNEQFFGPGTRLTVL.

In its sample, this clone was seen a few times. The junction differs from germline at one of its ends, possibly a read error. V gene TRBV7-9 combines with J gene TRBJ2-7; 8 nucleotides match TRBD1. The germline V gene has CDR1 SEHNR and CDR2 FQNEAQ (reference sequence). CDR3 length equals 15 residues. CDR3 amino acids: CSSSTGTGDSYEQYF. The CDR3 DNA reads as TGTTCCAGCAGCACCGGGACAGGCGACTCCTACGAGCAGTACTTC.

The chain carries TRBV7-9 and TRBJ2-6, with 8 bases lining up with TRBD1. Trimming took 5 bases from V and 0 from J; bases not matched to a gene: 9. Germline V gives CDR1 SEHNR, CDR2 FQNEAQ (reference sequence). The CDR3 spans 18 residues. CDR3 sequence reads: CASSPRTGWGSGANVLTF. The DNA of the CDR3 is TGTGCCAGCAGCCCCCGGACAGGGTGGGGCTCTGGGGCCAACGTCCTGACTTTC. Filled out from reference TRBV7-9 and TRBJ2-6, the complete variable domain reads DTGVSQNPRHKITKRGQNVTFRCDPISEHNRLYWYRQTLGQGPEFLTYFQNEAQLEKSRLLSDRFSAERPKGSFSTLEIQRTEQGDSAMYLCASSPRTGWGSGANVLTFGAGSRLTVL.

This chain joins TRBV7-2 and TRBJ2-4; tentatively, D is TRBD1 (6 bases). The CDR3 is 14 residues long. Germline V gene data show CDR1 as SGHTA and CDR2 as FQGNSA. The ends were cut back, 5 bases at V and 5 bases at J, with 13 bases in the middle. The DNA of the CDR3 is TGTGCCAGCAGCACGATAGGGGGACAAAACATTCAGTACTTC. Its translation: CASSTIGGQNIQYF. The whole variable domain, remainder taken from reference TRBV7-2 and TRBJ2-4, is GAGVSQSPSNKVTEKGKDVELRCDPISGHTALYWYRQSLGQGLEFLIYFQGNSAPDKSGLPSDRFSAERTGGSVSTLTIQRTQQEDSAVYLCASSTIGGQNIQYFGAGTRLSVL.

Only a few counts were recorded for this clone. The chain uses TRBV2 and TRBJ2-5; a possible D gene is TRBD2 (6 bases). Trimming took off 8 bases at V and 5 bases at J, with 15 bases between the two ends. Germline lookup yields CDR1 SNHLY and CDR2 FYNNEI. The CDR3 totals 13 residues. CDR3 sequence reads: CASGRGVGETQYF. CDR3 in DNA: TGTGCCAGCGGGCGCGGGGTTGGGGAGACCCAGTACTTC.

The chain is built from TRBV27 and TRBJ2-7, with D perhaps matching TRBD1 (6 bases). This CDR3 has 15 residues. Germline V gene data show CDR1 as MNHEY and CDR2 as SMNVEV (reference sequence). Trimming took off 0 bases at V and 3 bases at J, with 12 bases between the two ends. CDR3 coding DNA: TGTGCCAGCAGTTTATCGTGGCAGGGGCTCTACGAGCAGTACTTC. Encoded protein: CASSLSWQGLYEQYF.

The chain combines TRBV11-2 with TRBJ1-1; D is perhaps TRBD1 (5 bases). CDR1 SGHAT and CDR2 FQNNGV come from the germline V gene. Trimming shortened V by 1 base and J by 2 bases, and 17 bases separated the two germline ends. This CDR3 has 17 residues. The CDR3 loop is CASSLGPSTGPNTEAFF. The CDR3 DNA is TGTGCCAGCAGCTTAGGGCCCTCAACAGGCCCCAACACTGAAGCTTTCTTT.

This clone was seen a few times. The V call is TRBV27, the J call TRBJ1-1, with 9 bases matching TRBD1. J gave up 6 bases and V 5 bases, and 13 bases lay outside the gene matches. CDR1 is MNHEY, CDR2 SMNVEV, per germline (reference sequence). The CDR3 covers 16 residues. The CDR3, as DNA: TGTGCCAGCAGTCGTACAGGGGGCGTACTTCTCGCTGAAGCTTTCTTT. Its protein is CASSRTGGVLLAEAFF.

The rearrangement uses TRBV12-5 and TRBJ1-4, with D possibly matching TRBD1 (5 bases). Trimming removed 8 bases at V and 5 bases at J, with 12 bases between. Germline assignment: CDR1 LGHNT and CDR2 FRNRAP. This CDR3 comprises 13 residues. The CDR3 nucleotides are TGTGCTAGTAATGACAGACCAAATGAAAAACTGTTTTTT. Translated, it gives CASNDRPNEKLFF.

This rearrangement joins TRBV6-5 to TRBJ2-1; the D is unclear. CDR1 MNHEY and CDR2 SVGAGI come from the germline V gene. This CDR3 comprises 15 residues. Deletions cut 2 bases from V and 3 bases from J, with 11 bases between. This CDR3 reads CASSYTNSDYNEQFF. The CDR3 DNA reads TGTGCCAGCAGTTACACAAACAGTGACTACAATGAGCAGTTCTTC.

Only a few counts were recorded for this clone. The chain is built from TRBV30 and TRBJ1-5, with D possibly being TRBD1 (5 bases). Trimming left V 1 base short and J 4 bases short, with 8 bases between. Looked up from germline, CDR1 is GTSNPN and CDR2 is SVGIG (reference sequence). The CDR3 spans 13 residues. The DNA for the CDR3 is TGTGCCTGGAGTGACGGGGGTAATCAGCCCCAGCATTTT. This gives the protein CAWSDGGNQPQHF.

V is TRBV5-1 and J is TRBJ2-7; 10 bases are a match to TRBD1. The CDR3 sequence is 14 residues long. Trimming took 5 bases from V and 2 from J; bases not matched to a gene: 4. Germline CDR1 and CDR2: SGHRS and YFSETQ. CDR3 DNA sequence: TGCGCCAGCAGTCGGGGACAGGGGCCCTACGAGCAGTACTTC. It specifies CASSRGQGPYEQYF.

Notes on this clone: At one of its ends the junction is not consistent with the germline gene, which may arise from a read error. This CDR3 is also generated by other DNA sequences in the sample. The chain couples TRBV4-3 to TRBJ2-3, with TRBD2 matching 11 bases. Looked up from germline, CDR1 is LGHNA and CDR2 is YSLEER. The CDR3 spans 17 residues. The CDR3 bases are TGCGCCAGTAGCCAAGAAAGGACTAGCGGGTTAGCAGATACGCAGTATTTT. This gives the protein CASSQERTSGLADTQYF.

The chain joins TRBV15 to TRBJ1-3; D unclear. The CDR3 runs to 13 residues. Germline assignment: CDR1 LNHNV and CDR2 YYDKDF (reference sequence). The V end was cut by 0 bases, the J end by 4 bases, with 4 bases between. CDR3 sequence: CATSRDPGNTIYF. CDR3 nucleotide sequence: TGTGCCACCAGCAGAGATCCGGGAAACACCATATATTTT.

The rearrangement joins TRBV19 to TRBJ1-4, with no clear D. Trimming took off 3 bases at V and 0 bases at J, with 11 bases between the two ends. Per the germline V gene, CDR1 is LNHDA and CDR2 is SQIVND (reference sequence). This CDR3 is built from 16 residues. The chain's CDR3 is CASSILVDATNEKLFF. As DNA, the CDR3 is TGTGCCAGTAGTATTTTGGTAGATGCAACTAATGAAAAACTGTTTTTT.

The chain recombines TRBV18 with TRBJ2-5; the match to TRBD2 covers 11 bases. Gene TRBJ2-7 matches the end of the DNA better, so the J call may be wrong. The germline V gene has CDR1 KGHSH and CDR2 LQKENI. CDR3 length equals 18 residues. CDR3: CASSPFTSGSSRTYEQYF. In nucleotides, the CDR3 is TGTGCCAGCTCACCATTTACTAGCGGGAGCTCGCGGACCTACGAGCAGTACTTC.

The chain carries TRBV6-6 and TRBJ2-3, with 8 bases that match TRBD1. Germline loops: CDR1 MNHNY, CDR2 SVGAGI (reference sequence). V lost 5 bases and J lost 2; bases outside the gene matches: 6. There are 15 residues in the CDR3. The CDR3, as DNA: TGTGCCAGCAGTGGAATCAGGGGGCCCACAGATACGCAGTATTTT. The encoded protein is CASSGIRGPTDTQYF.

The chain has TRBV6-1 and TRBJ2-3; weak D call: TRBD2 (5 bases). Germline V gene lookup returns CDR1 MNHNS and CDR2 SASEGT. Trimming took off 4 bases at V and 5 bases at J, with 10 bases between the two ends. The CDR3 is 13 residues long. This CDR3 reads CASSVARVDTQYF. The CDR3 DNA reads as TGTGCCAGCAGTGTAGCGAGGGTAGATACGCAGTATTTT.

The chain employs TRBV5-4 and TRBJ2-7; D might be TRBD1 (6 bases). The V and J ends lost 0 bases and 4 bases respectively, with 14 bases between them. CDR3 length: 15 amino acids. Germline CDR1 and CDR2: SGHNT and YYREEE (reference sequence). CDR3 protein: CASSLGTAPEYEQYF. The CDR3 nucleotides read TGTGCCAGCAGCTTGGGGACAGCTCCCGAATACGAGCAGTACTTC. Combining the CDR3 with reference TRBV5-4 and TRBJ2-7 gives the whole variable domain ETGVTQSPTHLIKTRGQQVTLRCSSQSGHNTVSWYQQALGQGPQFIFQYYREEENGRGNFPPRFSGLQFPNYSSELNVNALELDDSALYLCASSLGTAPEYEQYFGPGTRLTVT.

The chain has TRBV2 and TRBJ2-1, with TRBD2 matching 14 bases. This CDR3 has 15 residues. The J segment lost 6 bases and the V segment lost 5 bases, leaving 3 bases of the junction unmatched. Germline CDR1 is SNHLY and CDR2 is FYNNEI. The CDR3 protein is CASSKGLAGVNEQFF. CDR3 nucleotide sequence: TGTGCCAGCAGTAAGGGACTAGCGGGAGTCAATGAGCAGTTCTTC.

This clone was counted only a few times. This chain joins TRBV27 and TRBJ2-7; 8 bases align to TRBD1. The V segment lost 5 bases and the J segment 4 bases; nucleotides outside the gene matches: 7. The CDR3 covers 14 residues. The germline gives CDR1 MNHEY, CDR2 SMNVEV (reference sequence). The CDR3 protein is CASSTQGAGYEQYF. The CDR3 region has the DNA TGTGCCAGCAGTACTCAGGGGGCTGGGTACGAGCAGTACTTC.

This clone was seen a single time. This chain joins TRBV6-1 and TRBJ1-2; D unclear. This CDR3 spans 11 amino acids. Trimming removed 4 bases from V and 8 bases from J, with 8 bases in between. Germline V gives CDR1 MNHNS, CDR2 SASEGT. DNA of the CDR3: TGTGCCAGCAGTGTTCTCGTGGGCTACACCTTC. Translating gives CASSVLVGYTF.

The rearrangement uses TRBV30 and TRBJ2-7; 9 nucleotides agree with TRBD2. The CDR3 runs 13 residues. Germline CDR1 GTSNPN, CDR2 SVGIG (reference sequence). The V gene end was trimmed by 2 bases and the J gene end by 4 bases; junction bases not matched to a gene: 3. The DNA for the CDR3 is TGTGCCTGGAGTACTAGCGGGTCGTACGAGCAGTACTTC. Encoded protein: CAWSTSGSYEQYF.

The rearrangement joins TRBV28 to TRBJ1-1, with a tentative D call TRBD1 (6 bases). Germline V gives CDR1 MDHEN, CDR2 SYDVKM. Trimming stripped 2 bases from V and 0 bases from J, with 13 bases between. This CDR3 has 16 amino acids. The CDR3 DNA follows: TGTGCCAGCAGTTTAACCGGGACAACTATGAACACTGAAGCTTTCTTT. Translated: CASSLTGTTMNTEAFF.